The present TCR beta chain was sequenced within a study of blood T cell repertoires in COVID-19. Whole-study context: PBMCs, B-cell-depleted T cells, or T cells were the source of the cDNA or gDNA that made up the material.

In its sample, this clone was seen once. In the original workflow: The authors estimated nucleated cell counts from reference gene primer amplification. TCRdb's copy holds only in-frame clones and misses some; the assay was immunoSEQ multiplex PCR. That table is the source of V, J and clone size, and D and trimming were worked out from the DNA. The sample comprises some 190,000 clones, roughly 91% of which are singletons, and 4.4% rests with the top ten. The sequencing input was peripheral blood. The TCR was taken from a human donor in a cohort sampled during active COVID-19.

CDR3 sequence reads: CASSPGVSPYEQYF. DNA of the CDR3: TGTGCCAGCTCACCCGGGGTCAGCCCCTACGAGCAGTACTTC. The chain uses TRBV18 and TRBJ2-7; possible D gene TRBD2, 5 bases. Trimming removed 3 bases from V and 2 bases from J, with 11 bases in between. The V gene's germline CDR1 is KGHSH and CDR2 LQKENI. The CDR3 is 14 residues long. Looking up the rest from reference TRBV18 and TRBJ2-7 gives the full variable domain: NAGVMQNPRHLVRRRGQEARLRCSPMKGHSHVYWYRQLPEEGLKFMVYLQKENIIDESGMPKERFSAEFPKEGPSILRIQQVVRGDSAAYFCASSPGVSPYEQYFGPGTRLTVT.